This T cell receptor beta chain was found in a study of metastatic and nonmetastatic thyroid tumors. This clone has at least ten counts. The length of the CDR3 is 15 residues. J was trimmed by 7 bases and V by 3 bases; bases with no gene match: 7. The V gene's germline CDR1 is SGHDT and CDR2 YYEEEE. Patients had received no treatment of any kind before thyroid surgery. Original processing notes: The study built a papillary thyroid cancer distant-metastasis classifier from CDR3 differences across clinicopathological groups. TCRdb used MiXCR to call clones anew from the PCR reads. The V and J calls were determined by TCRdb, not by the authors. The top ten hold approximately 5.5% of the sample, which has 20,000 to 25,000 clones, 20% to 30% seen once.

The chain uses TRBV5-6 and TRBJ2-1, with 10 bases aligning to TRBD1. Sequenced: tumor tissue. The clonotype originates from a female donor with papillary thyroid cancer or a benign thyroid nodule (not recorded which). Some clones in this sample may be carry-over from other donors' samples. CDR3 sequence: CASSSWGQGSNEQFF. The CDR3 DNA reads TGTGCCAGCAGCTCATGGGGACAGGGGTCTAATGAGCAGTTCTTC.